Listed below are T cell receptor beta chains from one sample, sequenced in a study of CD8 T cells in ankylosing spondylitis. One entry per CDR3 protein results from TCRdb running MiXCR on the 5' RACE reads. This repertoire shows about 210,000 distinct CDR3 sequences, less than 9.5% found once; its top ten account for around 4.9%. What was sequenced was blood, either unsorted or a sorted T cell fraction (not recorded which). Receptor source: a female donor with ankylosing spondylitis or in good health (not recorded which). Both conserved end residues are part of each CDR3. D genes are given only for firm matches. Size tells how often a clone was seen (once, few, many) or the class of an expanded clone, and some rows leave it out.

>TRBJ2-7|11|TRBV12-3/TRBV12-4|.|many
CASSLQFEQYF
TGTGCCAGCAGTTTGCAGTTCGAGCAGTACTTC
>TRBJ2-1|15|TRBV11-1|.|many
CASSFLQDFNNEQFF
TGTGCCAGCAGCTTTCTACAGGATTTTAACAATGAGCAGTTCTTC
>TRBJ2-1|15|TRBV5-1|.|many
CASSLERAGYNEQFF
TGCGCCAGCAGCTTAGAAAGAGCAGGGTACAATGAGCAGTTCTTC
>TRBJ2-1|14|TRBV4-3|TRBD2|few
CASSSAGGHNEQFF
TGCGCCAGCAGCAGCGCGGGGGGACACAATGAGCAGTTCTTC
>TRBJ2-5|15|TRBV5-6|TRBD2|many
CASSPSGSPRETQYF
TGTGCCAGCAGCCCGAGCGGGAGTCCCCGAGAGACCCAGTACTTC
>TRBJ2-5|14|TRBV12-3/TRBV12-4|.|many
CASSFLRGGETQYF
TGTGCCAGCAGTTTCCTCAGGGGGGGAGAGACCCAGTACTTC
>TRBJ2-1|13|TRBV20-1|TRBD2|many
CSARTSEVHEQFF
TGCAGTGCTCGAACTAGCGAAGTACATGAGCAGTTCTTC
>TRBJ2-7|18|TRBV11-2|TRBD2|few
CASSLGVGGTSGAHEQYF
TGTGCCAGCAGCTTAGGGGTAGGTGGGACTAGCGGGGCCCACGAGCAGTACTTC
>TRBJ2-2|15|TRBV10-3|TRBD1|many
CAISVGQGLTGELFF
TGTGCCATCAGCGTTGGACAGGGTCTCACCGGGGAGCTGTTTTTT
>TRBJ2-5|15|TRBV7-1|TRBD2|.
CAGSQGLAGVETQYF
TGTGCCGGCAGCCAGGGACTAGCGGGAGTGGAGACCCAGTACTTC
>TRBJ1-1|13|TRBV9|.|many
CASSVGADTEAFF
TGTGCCAGCAGCGTAGGGGCAGACACTGAAGCTTTCTTT
>TRBJ2-1|15|TRBV24-1|TRBD1|many
CATSDSQGAGDEQFF
TGTGCCACCAGTGATTCCCAGGGGGCGGGCGATGAGCAGTTCTTC